This passage covers 17 T cell receptor beta chains from one sample sequenced in a study of cytomegalovirus exposure and HLA in healthy donors. 13 Jbeta primers and 60 Vbeta primers were used for the PCR. The data were produced by immunoSEQ multiplex PCR, yet TCRdb's version contains in-frame clones alone and is incomplete. The table includes roughly 69,000 clones, 70% to 80% detected once. Sequencing was done on a sample of PBMCs. These receptors originate from a man aged 18 to 35 in good health and CMV-seronegative.

The CDR3 sequence is CASSQERGRGLEGNTIYF. The CDR3 bases are TGCGCCAGCAGCCAAGAGAGGGGGCGCGGATTAGAAGGAAACACCATATATTTT. V usage is TRBV4-1 and J usage is TRBJ1-3; 7 bases align to TRBD1. This CDR3 region has 18 residues. The V segment lost 0 bases and the J segment 4 bases; nucleotides outside the gene matches: 12. Germline V gene data show CDR1 as MGHRA and CDR2 as YSYEKL.

The chain employs TRBV9 and TRBJ1-2; D not certain. This CDR3 has 15 residues. Trimming removed 0 bases from V and 7 bases from J, with 16 bases in between. CDR1 is SGDLS and CDR2 is YYNGEE in the germline V gene. The CDR3 is CASSVEGLHAGGYTF. For the CDR3, the DNA is TGTGCCAGCAGCGTAGAAGGCCTGCACGCGGGTGGCTACACCTTC.

The chain couples TRBV5-1 to TRBJ1-1; the D is unclear. Germline assignment: CDR1 SGHRS and CDR2 YFSETQ. Trimming took off 0 bases at V and 0 bases at J, with 6 bases between the two ends. The CDR3 loop spans 14 amino acids. The CDR3 sequence is CASSLGNMNTEAFF. The CDR3 bases are TGCGCCAGCAGCTTGGGAAACATGAACACTGAAGCTTTCTTT.

The rearrangement links TRBV11-2 to TRBJ2-2; the match to TRBD2 covers 8 bases. Trimming took 1 base from V and 1 from J; bases not matched to a gene: 11. CDR3 length: 19 residues. Germline CDR1 and CDR2: SGHAT and FQNNGV. The CDR3 spells CASSLVPIVAGLNTGELFF. CDR3 nucleotides: TGTGCCAGCAGCTTAGTCCCCATCGTAGCGGGGCTGAACACCGGGGAGCTGTTTTTT.

The CDR3 region is CAISTERGYEQYV. In DNA, the CDR3 is TGTGCCATCAGCACAGAACGGGGATACGAGCAGTACGTC. V usage is TRBV10-3 and J usage is TRBJ2-7; the D gene is possibly TRBD2 (5 bases). V was clipped by 6 bases and J by 4 bases, with 13 bases between them. The CDR3 sequence is 13 residues long. Germline V gives CDR1 ENHRY, CDR2 SYGVKD.

The rearrangement joins TRBV7-6 to TRBJ2-1; 8 nucleotides line up with TRBD2. Germline trimming cut 5 bases from V and 5 bases from J; bases unmatched to any gene: 8. The CDR3 consists of 15 residues. Germline CDR1 is SGHVS and CDR2 is FNYEAQ. In nucleotides, the CDR3 is TGTGCCAGCAGCCCCCGGGGGGGCCGCGACAATGAGCAGTTCTTC. Protein product: CASSPRGGRDNEQFF.

This clone was detected once. J is TRBJ2-5 and V is TRBV5-1; D might be TRBD1 (6 bases). This CDR3 is built from 14 residues. From germline, CDR1 is SGHRS and CDR2 YFSETQ. V lost 1 base and J lost 4, with 11 bases in between. Written as DNA, the CDR3 is TGCGCCAGCAGCTTGCCCGGGACACGAGAGACCCAGTACTTC. It translates to CASSLPGTRETQYF.

In its sample, this clone was seen a few times. The gene calls are TRBV27 and TRBJ1-4; D not resolved. Per the germline V gene, CDR1 is MNHEY and CDR2 is SMNVEV (reference sequence). Trimming shortened V by 2 bases and J by 7 bases, and 17 bases separated the two germline ends. This CDR3 is built from 16 residues. The CDR3 DNA reads TGTGCCAGCAGTTTAGGTACACCAATGGTGTTTGAAAAACTGTTTTTT. Amino acids: CASSLGTPMVFEKLFF.

The V and J genes are TRBV2 and TRBJ2-3; maybe TRBD1 (6 bases). V was pared by 3 bases and J by 4 bases, with 14 bases between. Germline V gives CDR1 SNHLY, CDR2 FYNNEI. This CDR3 is 15 amino acids long. CDR3 in DNA: TGTGCCAGCAGTGAGCTTGGGGGCACCTCAGATACGCAGTATTTT. This translates into CASSELGGTSDTQYF.

V usage is TRBV5-1 and J usage is TRBJ2-5; 7 bases agree with TRBD1. The CDR3 covers 13 residues. Germline assignment: CDR1 SGHRS and CDR2 YFSETQ. V shed 3 bases, J shed 2 bases, and the junction held 1 base outside the gene matches. The CDR3 sequence: CASSWDRQETQYF. The CDR3 nucleotides are TGCGCCAGCAGCTGGGACAGACAAGAGACCCAGTACTTC. The variable domain in full, completed from reference TRBV5-1 and TRBJ2-5, reads KAGVTQTPRYLIKTRGQQVTLSCSPISGHRSVSWYQQTPGQGLQFLFEYFSETQRNKGNFPGRFSGRQFSNSRSEMNVSTLELGDSALYLCASSWDRQETQYFGPGTRLLVL.

This chain links TRBV7-6 with TRBJ2-5; 7 nucleotides agree with TRBD2. The CDR3 is 14 amino acids. Trimming cost V 1 base and J 3 bases; bases outside gene matches: 2. Germline CDR1 is SGHVS and CDR2 is FNYEAQ. CDR3 DNA sequence: TGTGCCAGCAGCTTAGAGCGGGGAAAAGAGACCCAGTACTTC. As protein: CASSLERGKETQYF. Combining the CDR3 with reference TRBV7-6 and TRBJ2-5 gives the whole variable domain GAGVSQSPRYKVTKRGQDVALRCDPISGHVSLYWYRQALGQGPEFLTYFNYEAQQDKSGLPNDRFSAERPEGSISTLTIQRTEQRDSAMYRCASSLERGKETQYFGPGTRLLVL.

This clone was detected only a few times. The CDR3 DNA reads TGTGCCAGCAGTGGACGGCGGGGGCCCGGGGAGCTGTTTTTT. Translated: CASSGRRGPGELFF. The chain has TRBV6-1 and TRBJ2-2; D possibly corresponds to TRBD2 (7 bases). Between the trimmed V and J ends, which lost 4 bases and 6 bases, there was a span of 12 bases. The CDR3 is 14 amino acids. Germline V lookup: CDR1 MNHNS, CDR2 SASEGT.

This clone appeared a few times. V usage is TRBV6-1 and J usage is TRBJ1-1; 7 nucleotides align to TRBD1. V shed 2 bases, J shed 5 bases, and the junction held 8 bases outside the gene matches. The length of the CDR3 is 15 residues. Germline CDR1 MNHNS, CDR2 SASEGT. The CDR3 protein is CASSERRQGGTEAFF. The CDR3 DNA reads TGTGCCAGCAGTGAAAGGAGACAGGGAGGAACTGAAGCTTTCTTT.

The chain employs TRBV4-2 and TRBJ2-3; perhaps TRBD2 as D (6 bases). V lost 6 bases and J 5 bases, leaving 18 bases between the germline ends. Germline values: CDR1 LGHNA, CDR2 YNFKEQ. CDR3 length: 15 residues. The CDR3 is CASSLLATGLDTQYF. The CDR3 nucleotides read TGTGCCAGCAGTCTCCTAGCGACTGGGTTAGATACGCAGTATTTT.

J is TRBJ2-2 and V is TRBV28, with D perhaps TRBD2 (6 bases). Germline V gene sequence: CDR1 MDHEN, CDR2 SYDVKM. The length of the CDR3 is 12 residues. V was trimmed by 10 bases and J by 7 bases, leaving 13 bases between them. In nucleotides, the CDR3 is TGTGCCACGGCGGGGACGGACGGGGAGCTGTTTTTT. This translates into CATAGTDGELFF.

The CDR3 DNA is TGTGCCATTGGGACAGGCGGATTCTCTGGAAACACCATATATTTT. It yields the protein CAIGTGGFSGNTIYF. The rearrangement joins TRBV10-3 to TRBJ1-3; 8 bases align to TRBD1. Germline V lookup: CDR1 ENHRY, CDR2 SYGVKD. The CDR3 runs 15 residues. Unmatched junction bases numbered 7, after V lost 9 bases and J lost 0 bases.

CDR3 residues: CALDIGGVTGELFF. The CDR3 nucleotides are TGTGCCTTGGACATAGGGGGGGTAACCGGGGAGCTGTTTTTT. The chain uses TRBV30 and TRBJ2-2; maybe TRBD2 (7 bases). In germline, CDR1 is GTSNPN, CDR2 SVGIG (reference sequence). The CDR3 sequence is 14 residues long. The ends were cut back, 7 bases at V and 5 bases at J, with 17 bases in the middle.